The next 32 T cell receptor beta chains were all read from a single sample in a study of T cell responses to AZD1222 COVID-19 vaccine. The repertoire was sequenced with immunoSEQ multiplex PCR; TCRdb's copy has only in-frame clones and lacks some. The sample has some 170,000 clones, around nine tenths seen once. Here the sequenced sample was peripheral blood, taken on day 0 of AZD1222 vaccination. The origin of the receptors is an adult in good health.

The chain carries TRBV30 and TRBJ2-3, with D possibly TRBD1 on 5 matching bases. The germline V and J ends were trimmed by 4 bases and 2 bases, with 16 bases remaining between them. The CDR3 consists of 15 residues. Germline V gene sequence: CDR1 GTSNPN, CDR2 SVGIG (reference sequence). DNA for the CDR3: TGTGCCTGGACTTCCCGACAGAGGAACACAGATACGCAGTATTTT. Its translation is CAWTSRQRNTDTQYF. Variable domain in full (rest from reference TRBV30 and TRBJ2-3): SQTIHQWPATLVQPVGSPLSLECTVEGTSNPNLYWYRQAAGRGLQLLFYSVGIGQISSEVPQNLSASRPQDRQFILSSKKLLLSDSGFYLCAWTSRQRNTDTQYFGPGTRLTVL.

This clone was seen once. The rearrangement links TRBV18 to TRBJ1-2; TRBD1 agrees at 10 bases. CDR1 and CDR2 (germline): KGHSH, LQKENI. V dropped 4 bases and J dropped 6; count of bases not matched to a gene: 8. The CDR3 is made up of 15 amino acids. The CDR3: CASSLDKGQGHGYTF. The DNA for the CDR3 is TGTGCCAGCTCACTCGATAAGGGACAGGGGCATGGCTACACCTTC.

V is TRBV6-4 and J is TRBJ1-2; a possible D gene is TRBD1 (5 bases). CDR3 length equals 15 residues. CDR1 MRHNA and CDR2 SNTAGT come from the germline V gene. Trimming stripped 2 bases from V and 4 bases from J, with 14 bases between. CDR3 nucleotides: TGTGCCAGCAGTGACGAGGACAACTTATTCTATGGCTACACCTTC. This translates into CASSDEDNLFYGYTF.

This chain links TRBV19 with TRBJ2-7, with D uncertain. Trimming stripped 2 bases from V and 6 bases from J, with 5 bases between. The CDR3 runs to 11 residues. The germline V gene encodes CDR1 LNHDA and CDR2 SQIVND (reference sequence). CDR3 bases: TGTGCCAGTAGTATAACCTCCGAGCAGTACTTC. This encodes CASSITSEQYF.

CDR3 nucleotide sequence: TGTGCCAGCGGGGGGATAGGAGGTGGAAACACCATATATTTT. It yields the protein CASGGIGGGNTIYF. This chain joins TRBV2 and TRBJ1-3; maybe TRBD1 (5 bases). The V and J ends lost 8 bases and 3 bases respectively, with 14 bases between them. This CDR3 region has 14 residues. Germline assignment: CDR1 SNHLY and CDR2 FYNNEI.

The V call is TRBV9, the J call TRBJ2-1; no definite D call. Germline lookup yields CDR1 SGDLS and CDR2 YYNGEE. This CDR3 is 13 amino acids long. The V gene lost 2 bases and the J gene lost 10 bases, with 13 bases spanning the gap. The CDR3 reads CASSVQSTGEQFF. The CDR3 DNA is TGTGCCAGCAGCGTCCAATCCACCGGGGAGCAGTTCTTC.

The chain recombines TRBV2 with TRBJ1-2, with D uncertain. The germline gives CDR1 SNHLY, CDR2 FYNNEI. The CDR3 runs to 12 residues. Deletions cut 7 bases from V and 4 bases from J, with 10 bases between. CDR3 sequence reads: CASTDMGYGYTF. CDR3 nucleotide sequence: TGTGCCAGCACCGACATGGGCTATGGCTACACCTTC.

This clone is a singleton in its sample. The gene calls are TRBV28 and TRBJ2-7; maybe TRBD1 (5 bases). The CDR3 consists of 14 residues. V shed 8 bases and J shed 1 base, with 15 bases lying between them. From germline, CDR1 is MDHEN and CDR2 SYDVKM. CDR3 sequence (DNA): TGTGCCAGCGAGACTGACAGACTTTCCTACGAGCAGTACTTC. Protein sequence: CASETDRLSYEQYF.

Worth noting for this clone: Other nucleotide sequences from this sample produce the same CDR3. V gene TRBV9 combines with J gene TRBJ2-6; no clear D gene. CDR1 and CDR2 from the germline V gene are SGDLS and YYNGEE. This CDR3 comprises 15 residues. Trimming cost V 0 bases and J 2 bases, with 6 bases left between them. CDR3 sequence: CASSVEGAGANVLTF. The CDR3, as DNA: TGTGCCAGCAGCGTAGAGGGCGCTGGGGCCAACGTCCTGACTTTC.

V and J are TRBV5-5 and TRBJ2-3; perhaps TRBD1 as D (6 bases). This CDR3 comprises 16 residues. The germline CDR1 and CDR2 sequences are SGHKS and YYEKEE (reference sequence). Trimming took off 5 bases at V and 1 base at J, with 17 bases between the two ends. CDR3: CASSPPRGAGTDTQYF. The CDR3 DNA sequence: TGTGCCAGCAGTCCTCCCAGGGGAGCGGGCACAGATACGCAGTATTTT.

This clone came up once. The CDR3 is CASSIELAKNIQYF. In nucleotides, the CDR3 is TGTGCCAGTAGTATTGAACTAGCCAAAAACATTCAGTACTTC. The V gene is TRBV19, the J gene TRBJ2-4; D is undetermined. CDR1 and CDR2 from the germline V gene are LNHDA and SQIVND (reference sequence). This CDR3 is 14 amino acids long. V lost 3 bases to trimming and J lost 0 bases, with 6 bases between them.

In regard to this clone: Other nucleotide sequences in the sample specify the same CDR3. The chain has TRBV6-1 and TRBJ1-1, with D possibly matching TRBD1 (6 bases). The CDR3 consists of 13 residues. Germline CDR1 MNHNS, CDR2 SASEGT. The V gene lost 3 bases and the J gene lost 1 base, with 6 bases spanning the gap. The CDR3 region has the DNA TGTGCCAGCAGTGACAGGGGGAACACTGAAGCTTTCTTT. Amino acid sequence: CASSDRGNTEAFF.

The chain carries TRBV11-3 and TRBJ2-7, with 9 bases lining up with TRBD2. The ends lost 1 base at V and 5 bases at J; junction bases unmatched: 12. The CDR3 is 17 amino acids. Germline V gives CDR1 SGHNT, CDR2 YENEEA. Here the CDR3 reads CASSLGQQREADNEQYF. DNA of the CDR3: TGTGCCAGCAGCTTAGGTCAGCAGCGGGAGGCCGATAACGAGCAGTACTTC.

The rearrangement links TRBV27 to TRBJ1-2; D is uncertain. V was pared by 3 bases and J by 4 bases, with 9 bases between. Germline CDR1 reads MNHEY; CDR2 reads SMNVEV (reference sequence). The CDR3 extends over 13 amino acids. In DNA form, the CDR3 reads TGTGCCAGCAGTTTTTGGTCCAGCTATGGCTACACCTTC. Protein sequence: CASSFWSSYGYTF.

The rearrangement joins TRBV27 to TRBJ1-1; 10 bases align to TRBD1. Germline V CDR1 and CDR2: MNHEY, SMNVEV (reference sequence). CDR3 length: 15 residues. J was trimmed by 4 bases and V by 4 bases; bases with no gene match: 6. DNA of the CDR3: TGTGCCAGCAGTTCAAGGACAGGGGGAGGCACTGAAGCTTTCTTT. Translation gives CASSSRTGGGTEAFF.

This chain connects TRBV5-1 to TRBJ1-2; maybe TRBD1 (6 bases). Germline V gene lookup returns CDR1 SGHRS and CDR2 YFSETQ. The CDR3 length is 15 residues. With 0 bases removed from V and 2 bases from J, the gap between germline ends came to 11 bases. The CDR3 DNA reads TGCGCCAGCAGCTTGGTGGACAGCCGAAACTATGGCTACACCTTC. Residues: CASSLVDSRNYGYTF. Drawing the rest from reference TRBV5-1 and TRBJ1-2, the complete variable domain is KAGVTQTPRYLIKTRGQQVTLSCSPISGHRSVSWYQQTPGQGLQFLFEYFSETQRNKGNFPGRFSGRQFSNSRSEMNVSTLELGDSALYLCASSLVDSRNYGYTFGSGTRLTVV.

V is TRBV6-5 and J is TRBJ1-5; 7 bases line up with TRBD1. CDR3 size: 14 residues. Germline V gives CDR1 MNHEY, CDR2 SVGAGI. After removal of 4 bases from V and 2 bases from J, the junction contained 2 bases not matched to a gene. CDR3 region: CASSLGQGNQPQHF. The CDR3 DNA reads TGTGCCAGCAGTTTAGGACAGGGCAATCAGCCCCAGCATTTT.

A remark on this clone: No conserved phenylalanine or tryptophan is present at the end of the CDR3, so a read error is the likely explanation. It is unclear where the CDR3 begins or ends on the DNA, so no DNA is shown, and the CDR3 is as TCRdb lists it. The rearrangement uses TRBV28 and TRBJ1-6. Counting both end residues, the CDR3 totals 8 amino acids. Germline CDR1 MDHEN, CDR2 SYDVKM. This CDR3 reads CASSYSGG.

The chain couples TRBV19 to TRBJ2-1, with TRBD2 matching 9 bases. The length of the CDR3 is 15 residues. V dropped 6 bases and J dropped 5; count of bases not matched to a gene: 8. CDR1 and CDR2 from the germline V gene are LNHDA and SQIVND (reference sequence). The CDR3 coding sequence is TGTGCCAGTAGCTTTAGCGGGAGTCGGCACAATGAGCAGTTCTTC. It specifies CASSFSGSRHNEQFF.

This chain joins TRBV7-2 and TRBJ1-1; D ambiguous. This CDR3 is built from 12 residues. Trimming left V 5 bases short and J 4 bases short, with 8 bases between. CDR1 SGHTA and CDR2 FQGNSA come from the germline V gene. The CDR3 protein is CASSRDITEAFF. The CDR3 coding sequence is TGTGCCAGCAGCCGAGACATCACTGAAGCTTTCTTT.

The V call is TRBV7-9, the J call TRBJ2-5; 8 nucleotides line up with TRBD2. The junction had 13 bases not matched to a gene; V was cut back by 3 bases and J by 1 base. CDR3 length: 18 amino acids. The germline V gene has CDR1 SEHNR and CDR2 FQNEAQ (reference sequence). CDR3 loop: CASSLSGSPFGSQETQYF. CDR3 bases: TGTGCCAGCAGCTTGAGCGGGAGCCCCTTTGGGAGCCAAGAGACCCAGTACTTC.

The genes are TRBV12-5 and TRBJ1-1; no definite D call. This CDR3 comprises 11 residues. V was clipped by 7 bases and J by 11 bases, with 14 bases between them. The germline V gene has CDR1 LGHNT and CDR2 FRNRAP. Here the CDR3 reads CASAELVGAFF. In DNA, the CDR3 is TGTGCTAGTGCCGAGTTAGTGGGCGCTTTCTTT.

This rearrangement joins TRBV30 to TRBJ1-2; no clear D. This CDR3 spans 15 amino acids. Germline CDR1 and CDR2: GTSNPN and SVGIG (reference sequence). Trimming cost V 4 bases and J 6 bases, with 21 bases left between them. The CDR3 loop reads CAWIHPQIIRHGYTF. The CDR3 region has the DNA TGTGCCTGGATTCATCCCCAAATCATAAGGCATGGCTACACCTTC.

The gene calls are TRBV11-2 and TRBJ2-4, with 8 positions matching TRBD2. The CDR3 length is 14 residues. Trimming removed 5 bases from V and 8 bases from J; junction bases left unmatched: 8. CDR1 is SGHAT and CDR2 is FQNNGV in the germline V gene. In DNA form, the CDR3 reads TGTGCCAGCAGCCCCAATAGCGGGATGGACATTCAGTACTTC. It specifies CASSPNSGMDIQYF.

About this clone: The sample holds other DNA sequences that translate to the same CDR3. V and J are TRBV3-1 (or the pseudogene TRBV3-2) and TRBJ2-2; D ambiguous. The CDR3 has 12 amino acids. Per the germline V gene, CDR1 is LGHDT and CDR2 is YNNKEL (reference sequence). With 3 bases removed from V and 5 bases from J, the gap between germline ends came to 4 bases. This chain's CDR3 is CASSQFTGELFF. As DNA, the CDR3 is TGTGCCAGCAGCCAGTTTACCGGGGAGCTGTTTTTT.

The J gene is TRBJ2-2, the V gene TRBV3-1 (or the pseudogene TRBV3-2); a weak D match, TRBD2 (6 bases). Germline assignment: CDR1 LGHDT and CDR2 YNNKEL (reference sequence). There are 15 residues in the CDR3. The germline V and J ends were trimmed by 4 bases and 1 base, with 10 bases remaining between them. CDR3 sequence (DNA): TGTGCCAGCAGCCTTAGCGGAGGGAACACCGGGGAGCTGTTTTTT. It specifies CASSLSGGNTGELFF.

V gene TRBV5-8 combines with J gene TRBJ1-5; 10 bases agree with TRBD1. The trim removed 2 bases at V and 4 bases at J, leaving 3 bases unmatched. Per the germline V gene, CDR1 is SGHTS and CDR2 is YDEGEE. The CDR3 sequence is 15 residues long. The CDR3: CASSFPGQGNQPQHF. The CDR3 region has the DNA TGTGCCAGCAGCTTCCCGGGACAGGGGAATCAGCCCCAGCATTTT. The full variable domain, in which reference TRBV5-8 and TRBJ1-5 provide the parts outside the CDR3, is EAGVTQSPTHLIKTRGQQATLRCSPISGHTSVYWYQQALGLGLQFLLWYDEGEERNRGNFPPRFSGRQFPNYSSELNVNALELEDSALYLCASSFPGQGNQPQHFGDGTRLSIL.

Regarding this clone: In the same sample, other DNA sequences code for this CDR3. This chain connects TRBV12-3 or TRBV12-4 to TRBJ1-2; no clear D gene. Trimming stripped 5 bases from V and 2 bases from J, with 6 bases between. CDR3 length equals 12 residues. DNA for the CDR3: TGTGCCAGCAGTCCCGACAACTATGGCTACACCTTC. It is translated as CASSPDNYGYTF.

The chain has TRBV6-1 and TRBJ2-1; TRBD2 matches 11 bases. The CDR3 sequence is 15 residues long. V was clipped by 1 base and J by 8 bases; unmatched bases: 4. Germline assignment: CDR1 MNHNS and CDR2 SASEGT. The CDR3 DNA reads TGTGCCAGCAGTGAAGTACTAGCGGGGGCAGATGAGCAGTTCTTC. Protein sequence: CASSEVLAGADEQFF.

This chain connects TRBV20-1 to TRBJ2-7; TRBD1 might be the D (5 bases). Trimming shortened V by 6 bases and J by 4 bases, and 10 bases separated the two germline ends. This CDR3 is built from 11 residues. The V gene's germline CDR1 is DFQATT and CDR2 SNEGSKA (reference sequence). The CDR3 coding sequence is TGCAGTGCGAGGACAAAGTACGAGCAGTACTTC. Translated, it gives CSARTKYEQYF.

The rearrangement links TRBV5-1 to TRBJ1-2, with 8 bases aligning to TRBD1. Looked up from germline, CDR1 is SGHRS and CDR2 is YFSETQ. The CDR3 is 15 amino acids. V was pared by 2 bases and J by 4 bases, with 7 bases of the junction left unmatched. This chain's CDR3 is CASSFDGGQAYGYTF. CDR3 DNA: TGCGCCAGCAGCTTCGATGGGGGACAGGCCTATGGCTACACCTTC. The full variable domain, completed using reference TRBV5-1 and TRBJ1-2, is KAGVTQTPRYLIKTRGQQVTLSCSPISGHRSVSWYQQTPGQGLQFLFEYFSETQRNKGNFPGRFSGRQFSNSRSEMNVSTLELGDSALYLCASSFDGGQAYGYTFGSGTRLTVV.

In this sample, this clone turned up once. V gene TRBV9 combines with J gene TRBJ1-1; D uncertain. The CDR3 length is 11 residues. In germline, CDR1 is SGDLS, CDR2 YYNGEE. Between the trimmed V and J ends, which lost 3 bases and 5 bases, there was a span of 5 bases. CDR3 coding DNA: TGTGCCAGCAGCGGAGGAACTGAAGCTTTCTTT. Protein product: CASSGGTEAFF.